Below, 29 T cell receptor beta chains from the same sample are listed, as sequenced in a study of blood T cell repertoires in COVID-19. Generated by immunoSEQ multiplex PCR, the TCRdb table keeps only in-frame clones and is missing some. The sample consists of roughly 80,000 clones, approximately 80% of them appearing once. Sequencing was carried out using peripheral blood. The receptors shown here come from a human donor in a cohort sampled during active COVID-19.

A single count supports this clone. This chain joins TRBV27 and TRBJ1-6; 7 bases agree with TRBD1. CDR1 and CDR2 (germline): MNHEY, SMNVEV (reference sequence). This CDR3 has 17 residues. Trimming cost V 8 bases and J 5 bases; bases outside gene matches: 15. The CDR3 reads CASGRRGPTGDNSPLHF. The CDR3 coding sequence is TGTGCCAGCGGAAGACGGGGTCCAACAGGGGATAATTCACCCCTCCACTTT.

The V and J genes are TRBV10-3 and TRBJ2-7; D gene unclear. The CDR3 totals 12 residues. The germline V and J ends were trimmed by 6 bases and 2 bases, with 8 bases remaining between them. The germline CDR1 and CDR2 sequences are ENHRY and SYGVKD. Here the CDR3 DNA reads TGTGCCATCAGCCACGAGACCTACGAGCAGTACTTC. Translation gives CAISHETYEQYF.

The V call is TRBV3-1 (or the pseudogene TRBV3-2), the J call TRBJ1-1; D call uncertain. The ends were cut back, 1 base at V and 1 base at J, with 7 bases in the middle. Looked up from germline, CDR1 is LGHDT and CDR2 is YNNKEL (reference sequence). The CDR3 consists of 14 residues. The CDR3 region is CASSQALANTEAFF. The CDR3 DNA reads as TGTGCCAGCAGCCAAGCGCTGGCGAACACTGAAGCTTTCTTT.

The CDR3 DNA is TGTGCCAGCAGCGCCGGACGGGGGACTAGATCCTACGAGCAGTACTTC. As protein: CASSAGRGTRSYEQYF. The V call is TRBV7-8, the J call TRBJ2-7; 8 nucleotides line up with TRBD2. Germline values: CDR1 SGHVS, CDR2 FQNEAQ. After removal of 5 bases from V and 1 base from J, the junction contained 10 bases not matched to a gene. The CDR3 is 16 amino acids.

The chain has TRBV5-4 and TRBJ1-1; TRBD1 agrees at 8 bases. The CDR3 extends over 15 amino acids. With V trimmed by 2 bases and J by 0 bases, 3 bases remained unmatched. Germline V CDR1 and CDR2: SGHNT, YYREEE (reference sequence). CDR3 sequence: CASSFRQGLNTEAFF. The CDR3 nucleotides read TGTGCCAGCAGCTTCAGACAGGGGCTGAACACTGAAGCTTTCTTT.

The chain links TRBV11-3 to TRBJ2-7, with TRBD1 as a possible D gene (5 bases). CDR1 is SGHNT and CDR2 is YENEEA in the germline V gene. V was clipped by 0 bases and J by 7 bases, with 10 bases between them. The CDR3 length is 13 residues. The CDR3 DNA reads as TGTGCCAGCAGCTTAGATCCGAAGGGGGAGCAGTACTTC. Amino acids: CASSLDPKGEQYF.

The chain couples TRBV19 to TRBJ2-3; TRBD1 matches at 12 bases. The V gene's germline CDR1 is LNHDA and CDR2 SQIVND (reference sequence). CDR3 length: 15 residues. Trimming took 6 bases from V and 3 from J; bases not matched to a gene: 4. CDR3 in amino acids: CASRGTGGRTDTQYF. CDR3 DNA: TGTGCCAGTAGAGGGACAGGGGGCAGGACAGATACGCAGTATTTT.

The rearrangement joins TRBV3-1 (or the pseudogene TRBV3-2) to TRBJ1-4, with TRBD1 identical over 7 bases. After removal of 4 bases from V and 6 bases from J, the junction contained 5 bases not matched to a gene. The CDR3 is 14 residues long. Germline V gene data show CDR1 as LGHDT and CDR2 as YNNKEL (reference sequence). CDR3 region: CASSPTGSDEKLFF. DNA of the CDR3: TGTGCCAGCAGCCCGACAGGGTCGGATGAAAAACTGTTTTTT.

This chain connects TRBV28 to TRBJ2-3; 15 nucleotides align to TRBD2. The CDR3 has 17 residues. Trimming cost V 5 bases and J 4 bases; bases outside gene matches: 7. Germline lookup yields CDR1 MDHEN and CDR2 SYDVKM. CDR3 sequence reads: CASSLWTSGGAPDTQYF. The DNA for the CDR3 is TGTGCCAGCAGTCTCTGGACTAGCGGGGGGGCCCCAGATACGCAGTATTTT.

The rearrangement joins TRBV30 to TRBJ1-5, with D possibly being TRBD1 (6 bases). V gave up 4 bases and J gave up 3 bases, with 10 bases separating them. Germline lookup yields CDR1 GTSNPN and CDR2 SVGIG (reference sequence). CDR3 length: 13 residues. CDR3 protein: CAWTTGINQPQHF. The CDR3 nucleotides are TGTGCCTGGACCACAGGGATCAATCAGCCCCAGCATTTT.

The genes are TRBV2 and TRBJ1-1, with 7 bases identical to TRBD1. The CDR3 extends over 14 amino acids. The V segment lost 6 bases and the J segment 1 base; nucleotides outside the gene matches: 5. Germline V lookup: CDR1 SNHLY, CDR2 FYNNEI. The CDR3 bases are TGTGCCAGCAGCGAGGACAGGCCGAACACTGAAGCTTTCTTT. This translates into CASSEDRPNTEAFF.

The sample holds one count of this clone. J is TRBJ1-1 and V is TRBV28, with 7 bases aligning to TRBD1. Germline CDR1 and CDR2: MDHEN and SYDVKM. This CDR3 has 15 residues. Trimming cost V 3 bases and J 6 bases; bases outside gene matches: 10. CDR3 residues: CASSLAYRGVAEAFF. The CDR3 nucleotides read TGTGCCAGCAGTTTGGCTTACAGGGGCGTAGCTGAAGCTTTCTTT.

V usage is TRBV9 and J usage is TRBJ1-1; D call uncertain. Deletions cut 4 bases from V and 1 base from J, with 11 bases between. This CDR3 is 14 amino acids long. The germline CDR1 and CDR2 sequences are SGDLS and YYNGEE. As DNA, the CDR3 is TGTGCCAGCAGCCTTCTCGTCGGGAACACTGAAGCTTTCTTT. It translates to CASSLLVGNTEAFF.

This clone was picked up a small number of times. CDR3 in DNA: TGTGCCAGCAGTTTCGGGACAGGGTTGGGGGAGAATGGCTACACCTTC. It is translated as CASSFGTGLGENGYTF. The chain recombines TRBV28 with TRBJ1-2; 9 bases align to TRBD1. The CDR3 extends over 16 amino acids. V was pared by 3 bases and J by 6 bases, with 11 bases of the junction left unmatched. Germline assignment: CDR1 MDHEN and CDR2 SYDVKM.

The count of this clone is one. The V and J genes are TRBV7-3 and TRBJ2-1, with 9 bases lining up with TRBD2. Germline assignment: CDR1 SGHTA and CDR2 FQGTGA. The CDR3 consists of 15 residues. The V and J ends lost 5 bases and 10 bases, in that order; junction bases with no gene match: 12. The CDR3 here is CASSKGAGGHSEQFF. The CDR3 DNA follows: TGTGCCAGCAGCAAAGGAGCGGGGGGCCATTCAGAGCAGTTCTTC.

This rearrangement joins TRBV11-2 to TRBJ1-1; TRBD1 agrees at 8 bases. The length of the CDR3 is 13 residues. CDR1 SGHAT and CDR2 FQNNGV come from the germline V gene. V trimming: 3 bases; J trimming: 6 bases; junction bases outside the gene matches: 3. CDR3 nucleotides: TGTGCCAGCAGCTTCCGGACAGGGTCTGAAGCTTTCTTT. It is translated as CASSFRTGSEAFF.

This chain joins TRBV2 and TRBJ2-1; 9 bases are a match to TRBD2. V lost 3 bases, J lost 4 bases, and 1 base stayed unmatched. CDR1 SNHLY and CDR2 FYNNEI come from the germline V gene. The CDR3 sequence is 14 residues long. CDR3 in DNA: TGTGCCAGCAGTGAGCTAGCGGGGTACAATGAGCAGTTCTTC. Translated, it gives CASSELAGYNEQFF. Filled out from reference TRBV2 and TRBJ2-1, the complete variable domain reads EPEVTQTPSHQVTQMGQEVILRCVPISNHLYFYWYRQILGQKVEFLVSFYNNEISEKSEIFDDQFSVERPDGSNFTLKIRSTKLEDSAMYFCASSELAGYNEQFFGPGTRLTVL.

This chain uses TRBV29-1 with TRBJ1-1; TRBD1 matches 7 bases. The CDR3 is made up of 14 amino acids. Germline CDR1 reads SQVTM; CDR2 reads ANQGSEA. The V gene end was trimmed by 7 bases and the J gene end by 1 base; junction bases not matched to a gene: 9. The chain's CDR3 is CSAHPGQSNTEAFF. In nucleotides, the CDR3 is TGCAGCGCCCATCCGGGACAGTCGAACACTGAAGCTTTCTTT.

The genes are TRBV5-1 and TRBJ2-5, with a weak D call TRBD1 (8 bases). Germline assignment: CDR1 SGHRS and CDR2 YFSETQ. Trimming shortened V by 4 bases and J by 7 bases, and 14 bases separated the two germline ends. This CDR3 has 13 residues. CDR3 bases: TGCGCCAGCAGCCCTACAGGGGGGGGGACCCAGTACTTC. Amino acid sequence: CASSPTGGGTQYF. The full variable domain, its missing parts supplied by reference TRBV5-1 and TRBJ2-5, is KAGVTQTPRYLIKTRGQQVTLSCSPISGHRSVSWYQQTPGQGLQFLFEYFSETQRNKGNFPGRFSGRQFSNSRSEMNVSTLELGDSALYLCASSPTGGGTQYFGPGTRLLVL.

The rearrangement uses TRBV3-1 (or the pseudogene TRBV3-2) and TRBJ1-2; the D is unclear. Trimming took off 4 bases at V and 6 bases at J, with 15 bases between the two ends. Germline V gene sequence: CDR1 LGHDT, CDR2 YNNKEL (reference sequence). The CDR3 runs 14 residues. The CDR3 DNA sequence: TGTGCCAGCAGCCCCTCCACGGCGGGGAATGGCTACACCTTC. It yields the protein CASSPSTAGNGYTF.

This clone was seen a handful of times. The J gene is TRBJ1-6, the V gene TRBV5-4, with D maybe TRBD1 (6 bases). V was trimmed by 4 bases and J by 9 bases, leaving 11 bases between them. Per germline, CDR1 SGHNT and CDR2 YYREEE (reference sequence). The CDR3 has 13 amino acids. CDR3 sequence (DNA): TGTGCCAGCAGCGAGGGGGTGGGTTCACCCCTCCACTTT. It codes for CASSEGVGSPLHF.

The J gene is TRBJ1-2, the V gene TRBV5-4; D is unclear. Germline values: CDR1 SGHNT, CDR2 YYREEE (reference sequence). This CDR3 comprises 15 residues. V lost 1 base to trimming and J lost 6 bases, with 16 bases between them. The CDR3: CASSLPKGVLDGYTF. For the CDR3, the DNA is TGTGCCAGCAGCTTGCCCAAGGGAGTTCTGGATGGCTACACCTTC.

This clone has a single count. The rearrangement joins TRBV7-9 to TRBJ2-3; TRBD2 matches at 10 bases. The CDR3 loop spans 14 amino acids. The V gene end was trimmed by 10 bases and the J gene end by 5 bases; junction bases not matched to a gene: 9. Per germline, CDR1 SEHNR and CDR2 FQNEAQ (reference sequence). The CDR3, as DNA: TGTGCCACCCAGCGGGGGGGCCAGGGAGATACGCAGTATTTT. Translated, it gives CATQRGGQGDTQYF.

The V and J genes are TRBV2 and TRBJ1-3, with D perhaps TRBD1 (5 bases). The V end lost 6 bases, the J end lost 0 bases, and 12 bases lay between the germline ends. CDR1 is SNHLY, CDR2 FYNNEI, per germline. This CDR3 contains 15 residues. In DNA, the CDR3 is TGTGCCAGCAGGGGGCCGCGGGGCTCTGGAAACACCATATATTTT. Translating it yields CASRGPRGSGNTIYF.

This clone has only one observation. The chain couples TRBV18 to TRBJ2-2; 9 positions match TRBD1. This CDR3 comprises 16 residues. Germline CDR1 and CDR2: KGHSH and LQKENI. V shed 3 bases, J shed 3 bases, and the junction held 5 bases outside the gene matches. CDR3 nucleotide sequence: TGTGCCAGCTCACCTCCGGGACAGGGATACACCGGGGAGCTGTTTTTT. It is translated as CASSPPGQGYTGELFF.

The genes are TRBV3-1 (or the pseudogene TRBV3-2) and TRBJ1-5; the D gene is possibly TRBD1 (5 bases). Per germline, CDR1 LGHDT and CDR2 YNNKEL (reference sequence). V lost 1 base, J lost 4 bases, and 14 bases lay in between. There are 16 residues in the CDR3. CDR3 region: CASSQGGGRVNQPQHF. CDR3 in DNA: TGTGCCAGCAGCCAAGGGGGGGGTAGGGTTAATCAGCCCCAGCATTTT.

Regarding this clone: Germline and junction disagree at one end, which may indicate a read error. The chain recombines TRBV7-3 with TRBJ2-5; the match to TRBD1 covers 10 bases. Germline V gene lookup returns CDR1 SGHTA and CDR2 FQGTGA. CDR3 length equals 16 residues. The CDR3 protein is CASSLTSTGGGETQYF. CDR3 DNA: TGTGCCAGCAGCCTAACTTCGACAGGGGGCGGGGAGACCCAGTACTTC.

V gene TRBV5-5 combines with J gene TRBJ1-4, with D possibly matching TRBD1 (5 bases). CDR3 length: 15 residues. Trimming took off 2 bases at V and 4 bases at J, with 12 bases between the two ends. Germline CDR1 is SGHKS and CDR2 is YYEKEE (reference sequence). The CDR3 DNA follows: TGTGCCAGCAGCTTTGGCGGGGGAAGTAATGAAAAACTGTTTTTT. Residues: CASSFGGGSNEKLFF.

The chain joins TRBV29-1 to TRBJ1-4; D is perhaps TRBD1 (5 bases). This CDR3 spans 18 amino acids. In germline, CDR1 is SQVTM, CDR2 ANQGSEA. The germline V and J ends were trimmed by 7 bases and 3 bases, with 27 bases remaining between them. CDR3 sequence reads: CSASLRDPGRAANEKLFF. CDR3 coding DNA: TGCAGCGCCAGCCTCCGGGACCCCGGGAGGGCGGCTAATGAAAAACTGTTTTTT.